This T cell receptor (beta chain) was documented in a study of Ad26.COV2.S vaccination and SARS-CoV-2 variants. Study-level results: Relative to placebo recipients, vaccine recipients exhibited elevated spike-specific TCR breadth. Non-spike TCR breadth did not differ much between vaccine and placebo recipients. Substantial response breadth was reportedly seen for spike-specific CD8+ and CD4+ T cells after vaccination. Overall T cell responses may have been underestimated by the analyses of TCR breadth and depth.

Produced via immunoSEQ multiplex PCR; TCRdb's table is partial and in-frame only. Found here are some 180,000 clones, approximately 88% of them singletons; the top ten hold roughly 6%. V lost 2 bases, J lost 1 base, and 14 bases lay in between. Germline V gene sequence: CDR1 LNHDA, CDR2 SQIVND (reference sequence). There are 16 residues in the CDR3. Points on this clone: The antigen remains unidentified.

The gene calls are TRBV19 and TRBJ1-1; D is unclear. This sample comprised peripheral blood, obtained after recovery from COVID-19. The TCR comes from a human donor who had recovered from COVID-19. CDR3 in amino acids: CASSISAEAANTEAFF. The DNA for the CDR3 is TGTGCCAGTAGTATAAGCGCTGAAGCGGCGAACACTGAAGCTTTCTTT.